This T cell receptor (beta chain) was observed in a study of response to subunit inactivated influenza vaccine. Concerning this clonotype: Its antigen remains unknown.

Unmatched junction bases numbered 6, after V lost 8 bases and J lost 2 bases. This CDR3 spans 14 amino acids. In germline, CDR1 is MNHEY, CDR2 SVGEGT. Overall study results and limits: The authors suggested that every seasonal influenza vaccination recruits few new T cells.

In TCRdb, the RT-PCR reads were re-called with MiXCR into one record per CDR3 protein. The top ten hold approximately 3% of the sample, which has some 550,000 distinct CDR3 sequences, around a quarter seen once. These data were also reused for a study on T cells expressing NK-cell markers. That source adds: In generating TCR beta cDNA, 5'RACE template switching with UMIs was used. Cells sorted as CD3+CD56+NKG2C+, CD3+CD56+NKG2C- and CD3+CD56-NKG2C+ T cells supplied the TCR beta repertoires. Whether expanded NKG2C+ T cell clones were HCMV-specific remained unclear.

The specimen was CD4+ T cells sorted from PBMCs, collected about 11 days after vaccination. The sequence was obtained from a man aged 50 or older who received an inactivated influenza vaccine. The V gene is TRBV6-2 or TRBV6-3, the J gene TRBJ2-5; 9 nucleotides match TRBD1. The CDR3 reads CASHRGRGQETQYF. CDR3 coding DNA: TGTGCCAGCCACAGGGGGCGCGGGCAAGAGACCCAGTACTTC.